The present TCR beta chain was sequenced within a study of OX40 agonist ivuxolimab in advanced cancers. Describing the broader study: Ivuxolimab was a fully human IgG2 agonistic monoclonal antibody targeting the costimulatory receptor OX40 (CD134). Partial responses occurred in three dose-escalation patients: two with cutaneous melanoma and one with hepatocellular carcinoma. Patients were allowed to have had prior anti-PD-1, anti-PD-L1 or anti-CTLA-4 therapy, and around two fifths of the dose-escalation patients had been treated with checkpoint inhibitors. The paper describes the monotherapy dose-escalation part (N of about 50 patients) of the phase I trial of ivuxolimab. In the dose-escalation cohort, roughly four fifths of patients were male, and the mean age was approximately 64 years, with a range of about 23 to 85. Of the approximately 54 dose-escalation patients, hepatocellular carcinoma was present in about 20, melanoma in roughly 15, renal cell carcinoma in 9 and head and neck cancer in 9. Intravenous ivuxolimab was administered to patients every 2 weeks at six dose levels: 0.01, 0.1, 0.3, 1.5, 3 and 10 mg/kg. Peripheral TCRbeta sequencing aimed to test whether ivuxolimab altered TCR sequence diversity and caused clonal T-cell expansion.

Results the study describes overall, beyond this receptor: Low levels of normalized T-cell clonal expansion were also shown by some nonresponding patients. After ivuxolimab, more expanded clones were found on average in CD8+ T cells than in CD4+ T cells. In partial responders in the 0.1-3.0 mg/kg groups, normalized peripheral clonal expansion was found to be among the lowest, especially among CD8+ T cells. Antigen specificity was not determined for the clonally expanded peripheral T cells. Clonal expansion of both CD4+ and CD8+ blood T cells was observed from baseline to week 6 at doses 0.1 to 3.0 mg/kg.

CDR1 and CDR2, per the germline V gene (reference sequence), are LNHNV and YYDKDF. Including cysteine and phenylalanine, the CDR3 has 16 amino acids. CDR3 DNA only is kept here, 48 bases in frame from base 1. V loses 0 bases at its end and J loses 5 bases; junction bases beyond the gene matches: 6. The trial excluded patients who had a history of autoimmune disease or were on systemic immunosuppression. Peripheral blood for TCR sequencing was drawn from every dose cohort at baseline, at cycle 4 day 1 and at cycle 7 day 1. The samples were drawn from a first-in-human, open-label, multicenter phase I dose-escalation trial of ivuxolimab. Adults with locally advanced or metastatic melanoma, renal cell, hepatocellular, or head and neck squamous cell carcinoma were enrolled in the trial. Before TCR sequencing, CD4+ T cells and CD8+ T cells were sorted from peripheral blood as separate populations. Of note for this clone: Its antigen is currently not known. No quality values exist for individual bases; no much larger clone is one base distant.

Genomic DNA was isolated from the sorted cells so that the TCRbeta CDR3 region could be sequenced. TCRbeta CDR3 regions were sequenced using the immunoSEQ Assay. This immuneACCESS table, as held by TCRdb, lists in-frame sequences with V and J called but not all clones. Of the missing ones, under half trace to an unresolved V gene in checked studies; the others have no known cause. This sample is represented by fewer than 70,000 clones; 75% to 90% of them were singletons. The top ten hold 16% of the sample. This sequence originates from an adult with an advanced solid tumor such as melanoma, head and neck, liver or kidney cancer. This chain is built from TRBV15 and TRBJ1-4; 7 bases in the middle match TRBD1. This sample comprised CD4+ or CD8+ T cells sorted from blood, obtained in a trial of the OX40 agonist ivuxolimab. The CDR3 loop reads CATSRDWQGENEKLFF. The base sequence is TGTGCCACCAGCAGAGATTGGCAGGGGGAAAATGAAAAACTGTTTTTT.